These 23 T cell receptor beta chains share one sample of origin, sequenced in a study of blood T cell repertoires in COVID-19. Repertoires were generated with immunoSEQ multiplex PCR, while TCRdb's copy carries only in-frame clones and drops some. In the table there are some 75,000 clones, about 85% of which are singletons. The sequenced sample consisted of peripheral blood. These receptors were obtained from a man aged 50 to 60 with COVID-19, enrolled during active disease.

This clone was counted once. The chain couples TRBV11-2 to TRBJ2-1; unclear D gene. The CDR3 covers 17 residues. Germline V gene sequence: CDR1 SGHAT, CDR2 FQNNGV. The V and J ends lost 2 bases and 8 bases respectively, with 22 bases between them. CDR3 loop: CASSLSIVGVQSDEQFF. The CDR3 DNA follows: TGTGCCAGCAGCTTATCTATTGTCGGAGTCCAATCAGATGAGCAGTTCTTC.

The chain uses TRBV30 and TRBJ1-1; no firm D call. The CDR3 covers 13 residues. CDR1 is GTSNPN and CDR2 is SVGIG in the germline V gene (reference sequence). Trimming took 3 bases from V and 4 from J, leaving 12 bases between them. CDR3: CAWSREGATEAFF. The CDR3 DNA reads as TGTGCCTGGAGCCGGGAGGGAGCCACTGAAGCTTTCTTT. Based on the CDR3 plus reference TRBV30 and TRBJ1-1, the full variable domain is SQTIHQWPATLVQPVGSPLSLECTVEGTSNPNLYWYRQAAGRGLQLLFYSVGIGQISSEVPQNLSASRPQDRQFILSSKKLLLSDSGFYLCAWSREGATEAFFGQGTRLTVV.

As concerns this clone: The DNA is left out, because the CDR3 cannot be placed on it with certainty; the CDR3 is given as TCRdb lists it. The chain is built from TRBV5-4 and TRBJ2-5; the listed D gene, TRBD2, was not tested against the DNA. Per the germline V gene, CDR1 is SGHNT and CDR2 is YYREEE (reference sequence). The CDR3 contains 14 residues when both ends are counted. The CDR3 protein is CASSSSGGGETQYF.

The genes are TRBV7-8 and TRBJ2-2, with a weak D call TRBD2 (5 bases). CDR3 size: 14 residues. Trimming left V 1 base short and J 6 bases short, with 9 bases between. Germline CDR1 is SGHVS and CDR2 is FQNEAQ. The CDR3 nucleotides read TGTGCCAGCAGCTTAGAGGAGGTATCCGGGGAGCTGTTTTTT. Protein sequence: CASSLEEVSGELFF.

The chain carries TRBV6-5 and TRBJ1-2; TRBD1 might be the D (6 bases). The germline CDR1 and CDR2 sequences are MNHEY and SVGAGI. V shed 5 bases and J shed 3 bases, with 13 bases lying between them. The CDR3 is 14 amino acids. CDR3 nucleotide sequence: TGTGCCAGCAGTCGAGGGGGGGGCGACTATGGCTACACCTTC. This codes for CASSRGGGDYGYTF.

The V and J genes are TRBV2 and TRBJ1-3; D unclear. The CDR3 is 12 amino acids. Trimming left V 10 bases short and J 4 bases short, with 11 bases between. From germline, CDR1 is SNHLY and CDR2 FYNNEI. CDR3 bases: TGTGCCACCCGCGCGGGGGGAAACACCATATATTTT. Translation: CATRAGGNTIYF.

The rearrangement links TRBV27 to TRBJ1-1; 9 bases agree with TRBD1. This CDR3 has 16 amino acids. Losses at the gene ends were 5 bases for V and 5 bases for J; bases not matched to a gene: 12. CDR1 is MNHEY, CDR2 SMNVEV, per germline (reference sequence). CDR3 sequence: CASSLRTGVGGTEAFF. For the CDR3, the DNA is TGTGCCAGCAGTCTGCGGACAGGGGTGGGTGGGACTGAAGCTTTCTTT.

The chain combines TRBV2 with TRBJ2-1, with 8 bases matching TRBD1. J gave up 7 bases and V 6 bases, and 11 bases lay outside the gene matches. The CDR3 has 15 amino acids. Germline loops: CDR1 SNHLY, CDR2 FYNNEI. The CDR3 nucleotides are TGTGCCAGCAGCGACAGGGGCCCCACAGGAAATGAGCAGTTCTTC. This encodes CASSDRGPTGNEQFF.

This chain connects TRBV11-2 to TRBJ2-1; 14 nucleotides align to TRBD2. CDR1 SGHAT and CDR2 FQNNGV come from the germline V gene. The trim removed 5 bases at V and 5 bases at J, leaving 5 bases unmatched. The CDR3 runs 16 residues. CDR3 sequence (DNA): TGTGCCAGCAGCCACGGACTAGCGGGAGGCAACAATGAGCAGTTCTTC. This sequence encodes CASSHGLAGGNNEQFF.

The CDR3 region has the DNA TGTGCCAGTAGTATATTTAGGGGACAGGGGAATGAAAAACTGTTTTTT. This translates into CASSIFRGQGNEKLFF. The chain uses TRBV19 and TRBJ1-4; 10 positions match TRBD1. The germline V gene has CDR1 LNHDA and CDR2 SQIVND (reference sequence). J was trimmed by 5 bases and V by 2 bases; bases with no gene match: 5. The CDR3 is made up of 16 amino acids.

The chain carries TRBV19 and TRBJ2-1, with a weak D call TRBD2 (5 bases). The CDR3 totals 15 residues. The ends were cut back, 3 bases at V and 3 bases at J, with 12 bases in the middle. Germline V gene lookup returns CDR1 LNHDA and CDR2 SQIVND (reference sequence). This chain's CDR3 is CASSISREFYNEQFF. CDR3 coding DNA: TGTGCCAGTAGTATTAGCCGGGAATTCTACAATGAGCAGTTCTTC.

This CDR3 reads CSASRTGGLAGVGEQYF. CDR3 sequence (DNA): TGCAGTGCTAGTCGGACAGGCGGACTAGCGGGAGTGGGCGAGCAGTACTTC. This chain links TRBV20-1 with TRBJ2-7; 13 nucleotides align to TRBD2. V gave up 3 bases and J gave up 6 bases; unmatched junction bases: 14. The germline V gene has CDR1 DFQATT and CDR2 SNEGSKA (reference sequence). The CDR3 totals 17 residues.

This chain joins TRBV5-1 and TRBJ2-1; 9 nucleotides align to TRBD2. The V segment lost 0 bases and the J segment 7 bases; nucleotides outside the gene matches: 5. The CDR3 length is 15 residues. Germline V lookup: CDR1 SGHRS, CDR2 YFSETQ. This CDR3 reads CASSLVVAGANEQFF. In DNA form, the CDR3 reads TGCGCCAGCAGCTTGGTGGTAGCGGGAGCGAATGAGCAGTTCTTC.

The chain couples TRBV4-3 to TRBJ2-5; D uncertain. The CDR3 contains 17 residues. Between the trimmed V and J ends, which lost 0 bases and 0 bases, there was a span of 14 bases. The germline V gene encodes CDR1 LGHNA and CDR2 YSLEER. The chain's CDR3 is CASSQDLYSSYQETQYF. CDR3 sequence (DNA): TGCGCCAGCAGCCAAGATCTCTACTCCTCGTACCAAGAGACCCAGTACTTC.

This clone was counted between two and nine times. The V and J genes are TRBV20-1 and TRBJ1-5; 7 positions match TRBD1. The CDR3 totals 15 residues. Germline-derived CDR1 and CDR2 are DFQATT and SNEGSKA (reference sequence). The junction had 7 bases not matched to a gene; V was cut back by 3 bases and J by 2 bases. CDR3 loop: CSASLAGGGNQPQHF. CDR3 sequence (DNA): TGCAGTGCTAGTTTGGCAGGGGGTGGCAATCAGCCCCAGCATTTT.

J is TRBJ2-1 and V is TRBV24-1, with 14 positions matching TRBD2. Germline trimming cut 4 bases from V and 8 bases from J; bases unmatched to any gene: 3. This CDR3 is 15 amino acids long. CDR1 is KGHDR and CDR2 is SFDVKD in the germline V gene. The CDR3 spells CATSEGLAGAYEQFF. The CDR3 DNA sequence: TGTGCCACCAGTGAGGGACTAGCGGGAGCATATGAGCAGTTCTTC.

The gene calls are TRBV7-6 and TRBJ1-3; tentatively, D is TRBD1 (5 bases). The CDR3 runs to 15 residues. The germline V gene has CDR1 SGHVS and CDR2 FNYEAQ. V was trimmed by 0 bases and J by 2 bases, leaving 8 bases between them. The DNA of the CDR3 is TGTGCCAGCAGCTTAGCCCGGGGGGCTGGAAACACCATATATTTT. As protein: CASSLARGAGNTIYF.

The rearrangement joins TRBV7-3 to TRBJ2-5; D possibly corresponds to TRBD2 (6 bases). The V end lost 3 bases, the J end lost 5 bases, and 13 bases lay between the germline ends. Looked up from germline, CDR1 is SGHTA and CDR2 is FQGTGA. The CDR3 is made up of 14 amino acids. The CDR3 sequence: CASSLDPGGETQYF. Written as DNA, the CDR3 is TGTGCCAGCAGCTTGGATCCCGGGGGTGAGACCCAGTACTTC.

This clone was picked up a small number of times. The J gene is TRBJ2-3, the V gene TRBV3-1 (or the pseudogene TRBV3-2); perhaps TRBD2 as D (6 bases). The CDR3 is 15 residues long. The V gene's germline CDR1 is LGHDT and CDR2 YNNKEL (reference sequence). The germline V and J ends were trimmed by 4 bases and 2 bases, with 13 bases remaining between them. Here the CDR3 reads CASSPTGGPTDTQYF. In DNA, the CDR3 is TGTGCCAGCAGCCCTACCGGGGGTCCCACAGATACGCAGTATTTT.

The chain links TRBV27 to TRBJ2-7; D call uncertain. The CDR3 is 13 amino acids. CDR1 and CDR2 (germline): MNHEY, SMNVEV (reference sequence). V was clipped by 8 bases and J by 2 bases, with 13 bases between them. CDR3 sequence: CASGFDTTYEQYF. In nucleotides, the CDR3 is TGTGCCAGCGGATTTGACACGACCTACGAGCAGTACTTC.

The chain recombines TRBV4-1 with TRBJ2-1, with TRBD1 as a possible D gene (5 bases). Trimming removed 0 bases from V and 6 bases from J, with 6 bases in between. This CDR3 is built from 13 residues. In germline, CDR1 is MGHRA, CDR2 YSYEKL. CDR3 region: CASSQDRVNEQFF. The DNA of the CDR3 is TGCGCCAGCAGCCAAGACAGGGTCAATGAGCAGTTCTTC.

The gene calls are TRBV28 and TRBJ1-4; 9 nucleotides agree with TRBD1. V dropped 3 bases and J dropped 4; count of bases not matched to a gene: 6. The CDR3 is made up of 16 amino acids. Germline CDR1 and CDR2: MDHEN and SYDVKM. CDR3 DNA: TGTGCCAGCAGTTTTTCGACAGGGGGGCTTAATGAAAAACTGTTTTTT. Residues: CASSFSTGGLNEKLFF.

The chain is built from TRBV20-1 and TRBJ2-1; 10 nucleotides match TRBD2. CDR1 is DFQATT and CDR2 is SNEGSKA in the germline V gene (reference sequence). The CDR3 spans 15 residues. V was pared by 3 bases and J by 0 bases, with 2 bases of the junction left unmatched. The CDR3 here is CSASSSGSSYNEQFF. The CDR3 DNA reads TGCAGTGCTAGTTCTAGCGGGAGCTCCTACAATGAGCAGTTCTTC.